The rows below give T cell receptor beta chains drawn from one sample of a study of early T cells in non-severe SARS-CoV-2 infection. TCRdb itself ran the 5' RACE reads through MiXCR, one entry per CDR3 protein. The repertoire holds roughly 60,000 distinct CDR3 sequences, roughly 12% seen once, with 4.8% in the top ten. Source material: whole blood. These TCRs come from an adult who was a healthcare worker with PCR-confirmed SARS-CoV-2 infection or an uninfected control (not recorded which). The CDR3 runs from the conserved cysteine through the conserved F or W. The D gene is left open where the match is weak. A row's size may be missing; if present it is once, few, many or a size class.

D	size	J	V	DNA	CDR3
TRBD2	few	TRBJ2-7	TRBV12-3/TRBV12-4	TGTGCCAGCAGTTATCGAGCGGGGGGGGCCGAGCAGTACTTC	CASSYRAGGAEQYF
-	many	TRBJ2-3	TRBV7-8	TGTGCCAGCGGTGGTTCCGGGACCCCCACAGATACGCAGTATTTT	CASGGSGTPTDTQYF
-	many	TRBJ2-1	TRBV7-3	TGTGCCAGCAGCTTAGTAGCAGGGGAGCAGTTCTTC	CASSLVAGEQFF
TRBD1	few	TRBJ1-6	TRBV3-1	TGTGCCAGCAGCAGCAGGGGGGGGAATTCACCCCTCCACTTT	CASSSRGGNSPLHF
-	many	TRBJ2-1	TRBV5-4	TGTGCCAGCAGCTTGGCCGGGCCCTACAATGAGCAGTTCTTC	CASSLAGPYNEQFF
-	few	TRBJ2-3	TRBV29-1	TGCAGCGCCACAGACGGGGTTGATACGCAGTATTTT	CSATDGVDTQYF
TRBD1	-	TRBJ1-2	TRBV6-1	TGTGCCAGCAGTGAGCCGGGACAGGGGGCCTATGGCTACACCTTC	CASSEPGQGAYGYTF
-	many	TRBJ2-5	TRBV28	TGTGCCAGCAGTAAAACAGGGAACCAAGAGACCCAGTACTTC	CASSKTGNQETQYF
-	few	TRBJ2-1	TRBV25-1	TGTGCCACGACACGTTCCGGCTACAATGAGCAGTTCTTC	CATTRSGYNEQFF
-	-	TRBJ2-2	TRBV7-2	TGTGCCAGCAGCCGCCTTGGGCAGGGCAACACCGGGGAGCTGTTTTTT	CASSRLGQGNTGELFF
TRBD1	many	TRBJ1-4	TRBV2	TGTGCCAGCAGCCTAACTACAGGGGAGCAAAAACTGTTTTTT	CASSLTTGEQKLFF
-	-	TRBJ2-6	TRBV24-1	TGTGCCACCAGTGACCCCCCGACAGCTGGGGCCAACGTCCTGACTTTC	CATSDPPTAGANVLTF